These 3 T cell receptor beta chains came from one sample sequenced in a study of T-cell reconstitution after alpha-beta-depleted transplantation in children. The TCRbeta library was prepared with unique molecular identifiers. TCRdb recomputed calls from the PCR reads with MiXCR, one row per CDR3 protein. The data hold around 120,000 distinct CDR3 sequences, with 23% observed a single time. The starting material was PBMCs, mostly from graft donor cells, obtained 180 days after TCRalphabeta/CD19-depleted stem cell transplant. The receptors stem from a male patient under 10 years old who had a stem cell transplant for chronic granulomatous disease, so the T cells may come from the graft donor.

About this clonotype: Sequence at one end of the junction differs from germline and may be a read error. The chain combines TRBV5-8 with TRBJ1-2, with D maybe TRBD1 (5 bases). This CDR3 is 14 amino acids long. The germline gives CDR1 SGHTS, CDR2 YDEGEE. The DNA of the CDR3 is TGTGCCATCAGCCAGGGCGTCCCTTGCTATGGCTACACCTTC. Translating gives CAISQGVPCYGYTF.

At least ten counts were recorded for this clonotype. V and J are TRBV5-5 and TRBJ2-2; a weak D match, TRBD1 (6 bases). This CDR3 is 16 amino acids long. Germline V gives CDR1 SGHKS, CDR2 YYEKEE (reference sequence). The ends were cut back, 2 bases at V and 0 bases at J, with 11 bases in the middle. CDR3 sequence: CASSLNRAANTGELFF. The CDR3 region has the DNA TGTGCCAGCAGCTTAAACAGGGCAGCGAACACCGGGGAGCTGTTTTTT.

At least ten counts were recorded for this clonotype. The CDR3 protein is CASSIAPREQFF. In DNA form, the CDR3 reads TGTGCCAGTAGTATAGCCCCCCGCGAGCAGTTCTTC. The J gene is TRBJ2-1, the V gene TRBV19; unclear D gene. V was cut by 1 base and J by 10 bases, with 8 bases left in between. Germline V gene data show CDR1 as LNHDA and CDR2 as SQIVND (reference sequence). CDR3 length equals 12 residues.